This T cell receptor beta chain originates from a study of post-analysis software for immune sequencing data. Background on the study: Both relapsing-remitting and secondary progressive multiple sclerosis featured among the disease courses, as did progressive-relapsing multiple sclerosis. Study conclusions and caveats: Compared with controls, patients had more of about 5 TRBV segments, including TRBV5-6, TRBV5-1 and TRBV20-1. People with multiple sclerosis had a significantly lower normalized Chao1 diversity than controls did. Under F measure analysis, samples from one preparation batch co-clustered strongly.

The library was made from cDNA and included unique molecular identifiers. Yield was roughly 0.5 million cDNA molecules from about 1 to 10 million T cells. Via MiXCR, TCRdb re-called the PCR reads, giving one row per CDR3 protein. This table has 170,000 or so distinct CDR3 sequences, approximately 30% appearing once. Germline CDR1 ENHRY, CDR2 SYGVKD. The CDR3 is 14 amino acids. V lost 2 bases to trimming and J lost 5 bases, with 9 bases between them. There are a few counts of this clonotype. The antigen remains unidentified. The sequenced sample consisted of blood. V is TRBV10-3 and J is TRBJ2-2; D gene unclear. The TCR comes from a girl aged 10 to 17 with multiple sclerosis. CDR3 DNA sequence: TGTGCCATCAGTGAGGCGACGAGTACCGGGGAGCTGTTTTTT. This codes for CAISEATSTGELFF.